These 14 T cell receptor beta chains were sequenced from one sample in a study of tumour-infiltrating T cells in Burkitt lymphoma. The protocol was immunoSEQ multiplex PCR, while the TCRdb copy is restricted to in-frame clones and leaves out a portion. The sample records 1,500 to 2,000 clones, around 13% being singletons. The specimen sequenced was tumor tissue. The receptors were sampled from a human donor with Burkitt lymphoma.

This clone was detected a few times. This CDR3 is CASSLQDGYEQYF. The CDR3, as DNA: TGTGCCAGCAGCTTGCAGGACGGCTACGAGCAGTACTTC. This chain uses TRBV5-6 with TRBJ2-7, with D unresolved. Trimming cost V 1 base and J 3 bases, with 8 bases left between them. This CDR3 spans 13 amino acids. Germline V lookup: CDR1 SGHDT, CDR2 YYEEEE.

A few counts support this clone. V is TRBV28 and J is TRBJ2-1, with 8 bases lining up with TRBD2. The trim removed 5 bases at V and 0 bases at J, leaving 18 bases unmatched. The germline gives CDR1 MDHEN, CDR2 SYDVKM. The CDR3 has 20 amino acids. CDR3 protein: CASSPRTGRLAGSSYNEQFF. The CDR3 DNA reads TGTGCCAGCAGTCCAAGGACGGGACGGCTAGCGGGCAGCTCCTACAATGAGCAGTTCTTC.

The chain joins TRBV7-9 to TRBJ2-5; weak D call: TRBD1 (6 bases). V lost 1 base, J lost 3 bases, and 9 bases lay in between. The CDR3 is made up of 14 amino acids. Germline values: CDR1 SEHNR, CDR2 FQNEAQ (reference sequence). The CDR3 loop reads CASSLGTAEETQYF. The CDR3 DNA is TGTGCCAGCAGCTTAGGGACAGCCGAAGAGACCCAGTACTTC.

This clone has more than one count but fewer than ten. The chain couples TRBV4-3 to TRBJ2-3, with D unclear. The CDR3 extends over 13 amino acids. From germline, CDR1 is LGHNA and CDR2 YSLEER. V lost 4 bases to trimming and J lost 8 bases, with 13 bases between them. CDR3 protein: CASSRVGKGTQYF. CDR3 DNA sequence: TGCGCCAGCAGCCGAGTGGGGAAGGGTACGCAGTATTTT.

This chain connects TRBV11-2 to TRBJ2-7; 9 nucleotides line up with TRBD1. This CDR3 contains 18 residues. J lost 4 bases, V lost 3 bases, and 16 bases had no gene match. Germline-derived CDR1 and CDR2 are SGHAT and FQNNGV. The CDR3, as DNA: TGTGCCAGCAGCTTTACCGACAGGGGGGTAGAAACCGTTTACGAGCAGTACTTC. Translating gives CASSFTDRGVETVYEQYF.

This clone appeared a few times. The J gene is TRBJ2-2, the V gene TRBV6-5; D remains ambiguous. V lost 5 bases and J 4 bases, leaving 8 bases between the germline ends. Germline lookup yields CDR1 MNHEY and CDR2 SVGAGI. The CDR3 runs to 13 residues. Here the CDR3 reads CASSTLGTGELFF. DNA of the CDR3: TGTGCCAGCAGTACCCTGGGCACCGGGGAGCTGTTTTTT.

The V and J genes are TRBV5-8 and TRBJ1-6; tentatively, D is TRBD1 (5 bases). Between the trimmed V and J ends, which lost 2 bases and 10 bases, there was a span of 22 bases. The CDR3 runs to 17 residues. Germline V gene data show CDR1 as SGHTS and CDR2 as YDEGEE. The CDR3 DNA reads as TGTGCCAGCAGCTTTCCGACGGGACTCAGTTTGATATCACCCCTCCACTTT. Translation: CASSFPTGLSLISPLHF.

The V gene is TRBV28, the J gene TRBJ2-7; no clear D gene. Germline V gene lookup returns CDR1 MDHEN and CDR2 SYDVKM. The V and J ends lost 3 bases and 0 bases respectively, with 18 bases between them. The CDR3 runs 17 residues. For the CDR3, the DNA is TGTGCCAGCAGTTTCCCCCTCACAGTCTCGGGCTCCTACGAGCAGTACTTC. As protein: CASSFPLTVSGSYEQYF.

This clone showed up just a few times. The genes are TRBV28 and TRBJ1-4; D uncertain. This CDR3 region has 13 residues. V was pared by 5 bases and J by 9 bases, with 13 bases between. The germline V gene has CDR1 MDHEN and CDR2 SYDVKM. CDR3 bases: TGTGCCAGCAGTCCACCACCGGAGAAAAAACTGTTTTTT. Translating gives CASSPPPEKKLFF.

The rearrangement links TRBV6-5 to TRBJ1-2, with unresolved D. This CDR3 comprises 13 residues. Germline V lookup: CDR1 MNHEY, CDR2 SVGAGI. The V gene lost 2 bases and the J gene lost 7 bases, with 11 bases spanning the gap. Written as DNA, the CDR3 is TGTGCCAGCAGTTACGGGTCCCTGGGTGGCTACACCTTC. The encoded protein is CASSYGSLGGYTF.

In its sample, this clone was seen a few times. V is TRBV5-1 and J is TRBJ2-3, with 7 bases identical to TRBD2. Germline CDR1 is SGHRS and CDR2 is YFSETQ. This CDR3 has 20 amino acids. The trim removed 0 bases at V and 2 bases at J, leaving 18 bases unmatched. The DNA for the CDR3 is TGCGCCAGCAGCTTGGATCTGTCCGGGGGAGCGGGACCTTACACAGATACGCAGTATTTT. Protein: CASSLDLSGGAGPYTDTQYF.

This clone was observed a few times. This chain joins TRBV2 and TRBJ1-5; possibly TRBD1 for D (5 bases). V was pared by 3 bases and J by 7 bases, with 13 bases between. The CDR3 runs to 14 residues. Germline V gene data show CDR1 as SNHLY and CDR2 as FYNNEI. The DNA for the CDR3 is TGTGCCAGCAGTGAGGGGGAGTGGGGACAGCCCCAGCATTTT. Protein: CASSEGEWGQPQHF.

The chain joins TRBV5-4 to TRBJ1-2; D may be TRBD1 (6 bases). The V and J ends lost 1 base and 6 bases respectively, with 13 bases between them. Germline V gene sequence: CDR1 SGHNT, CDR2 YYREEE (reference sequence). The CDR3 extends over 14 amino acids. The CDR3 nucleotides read TGTGCCAGCAGCTTGTGGCCAGGGGATGATGGCTACACCTTC. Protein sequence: CASSLWPGDDGYTF.

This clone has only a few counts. This CDR3 reads CASSKQGARNTGELFF. The CDR3 DNA follows: TGCGCCAGCAGCAAACAGGGGGCGAGGAACACCGGGGAGCTGTTTTTT. The V and J genes are TRBV5-1 and TRBJ2-2; 9 bases agree with TRBD1. The V segment lost 4 bases and the J segment 1 base; nucleotides outside the gene matches: 5. The CDR3 runs to 16 residues. Germline lookup yields CDR1 SGHRS and CDR2 YFSETQ.